Shown below are 8 T cell receptor beta chains from a single sample sequenced in a study of CD8 T cells in Susac syndrome (dated by TCRdb to about 2019). Library preparation employed the immunoSEQ multiplex PCR assay. RNA was extracted using the RNeasy kit, and about 0.45 to 1 microgram was reverse transcribed with random hexamers. TCRdb's own reprocessing of the public reads used fastp at Q25 and MiXCR and kept productive beta chains. Here each entry gathers all rows of one CDR3 protein and keeps the most common genes and DNA. This sample gives roughly 140,000 distinct CDR3 sequences in total; about 95% of them show up just once. The top ten constitute roughly 0.15% of the sample. Material for sequencing was CD4+ T cells from PBMCs. These receptors were obtained from a human donor with Susac syndrome.

V gene TRBV29-1 combines with J gene TRBJ2-3; 9 positions match TRBD2. Losses at the gene ends were 1 base for V and 13 bases for J; bases not matched to a gene: 6. The CDR3 is 12 amino acids. Germline CDR1 reads SQVTM; CDR2 reads ANQGSEA. The DNA for the CDR3 is TGCAGCGTTGAAGCCGGACAGCGGGGGGAGTATTTT. Amino acids: CSVEAGQRGEYF.

This chain connects TRBV3-1 to TRBJ2-7, with D perhaps TRBD2 (6 bases). There are 15 residues in the CDR3. The germline CDR1 and CDR2 sequences are LGHDT and YNNKEL (reference sequence). V was clipped by 1 base and J by 4 bases, with 14 bases between them. The CDR3 DNA reads TGTGCCAGCAGCCAAGGAGCTAGCGCGGGTTACGAGCAGTACTTC. Amino acid sequence: CASSQGASAGYEQYF.

The chain employs TRBV9 and TRBJ1-3, with TRBD1 matching 7 bases. V was clipped by 2 bases and J by 0 bases; unmatched bases: 8. Germline CDR1 and CDR2: SGDLS and YYNGEE. CDR3 length equals 17 residues. CDR3 loop: CASSVTGTAISGNTIYF. CDR3 bases: TGTGCCAGCAGCGTTACCGGGACAGCGATCTCTGGAAACACCATATATTTT.

The CDR3 protein is CASRQTSLGTDTQYF. CDR3 nucleotides: TGTGCCAGCAGGCAGACTAGTTTGGGGACAGATACGCAGTATTTT. The chain uses TRBV7-2 and TRBJ2-3; a possible D gene is TRBD2 (6 bases). Trimming pared 6 bases from V and 3 bases from J, leaving 16 bases between. The length of the CDR3 is 15 residues. Germline loops: CDR1 SGHTA, CDR2 FQGNSA.

This chain links TRBV29-1 with TRBJ2-1; 7 nucleotides align to TRBD2. The CDR3 totals 11 residues. Germline assignment: CDR1 SQVTM and CDR2 ANQGSEA. J lost 8 bases, V lost 8 bases, and 6 bases had no gene match. Written as DNA, the CDR3 is TGCAGCTCGACTAGCCCACATGAGCAGTTCTTC. The encoded protein is CSSTSPHEQFF.

The chain combines TRBV20-1 with TRBJ2-5; D uncertain. Trimming shortened V by 5 bases and J by 7 bases, and 8 bases separated the two germline ends. In germline, CDR1 is DFQATT, CDR2 SNEGSKA (reference sequence). This CDR3 contains 10 residues. CDR3 coding DNA: TGCAGTGCTTATGCCGGGACCCAGTACTTC. It translates to CSAYAGTQYF.

The gene calls are TRBV2 and TRBJ2-1; D remains ambiguous. The CDR3 is made up of 10 amino acids. Germline CDR1 and CDR2: SNHLY and FYNNEI. V was clipped by 3 bases and J by 8 bases, with 2 bases between them. CDR3 sequence reads: CASSDHEQFF. CDR3 nucleotide sequence: TGTGCCAGCAGTGACCATGAGCAGTTCTTC. Variable domain in full (rest from reference TRBV2 and TRBJ2-1): EPEVTQTPSHQVTQMGQEVILRCVPISNHLYFYWYRQILGQKVEFLVSFYNNEISEKSEIFDDQFSVERPDGSNFTLKIRSTKLEDSAMYFCASSDHEQFFGPGTRLTVL.

J is TRBJ2-3 and V is TRBV7-3, with D uncertain. V gave up 5 bases and J gave up 2 bases, with 11 bases separating them. Germline V gene lookup returns CDR1 SGHTA and CDR2 FQGTGA. This CDR3 has 14 residues. The CDR3 loop is CASSQNSPTDTQYF. The CDR3 DNA follows: TGTGCCAGCAGCCAAAATTCACCCACAGATACGCAGTATTTT.